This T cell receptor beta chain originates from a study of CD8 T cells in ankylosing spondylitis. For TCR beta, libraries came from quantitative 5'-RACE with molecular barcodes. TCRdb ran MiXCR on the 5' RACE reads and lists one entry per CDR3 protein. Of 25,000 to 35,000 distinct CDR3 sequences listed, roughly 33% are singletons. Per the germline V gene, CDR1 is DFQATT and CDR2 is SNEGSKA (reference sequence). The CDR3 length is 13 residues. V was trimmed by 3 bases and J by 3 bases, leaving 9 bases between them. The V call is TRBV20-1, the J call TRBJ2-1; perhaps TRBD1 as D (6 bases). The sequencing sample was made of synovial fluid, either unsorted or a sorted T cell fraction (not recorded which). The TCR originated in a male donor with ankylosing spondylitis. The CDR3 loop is CSASKGDYNEQFF. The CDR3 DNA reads TGCAGTGCTAGTAAGGGGGACTACAATGAGCAGTTCTTC.